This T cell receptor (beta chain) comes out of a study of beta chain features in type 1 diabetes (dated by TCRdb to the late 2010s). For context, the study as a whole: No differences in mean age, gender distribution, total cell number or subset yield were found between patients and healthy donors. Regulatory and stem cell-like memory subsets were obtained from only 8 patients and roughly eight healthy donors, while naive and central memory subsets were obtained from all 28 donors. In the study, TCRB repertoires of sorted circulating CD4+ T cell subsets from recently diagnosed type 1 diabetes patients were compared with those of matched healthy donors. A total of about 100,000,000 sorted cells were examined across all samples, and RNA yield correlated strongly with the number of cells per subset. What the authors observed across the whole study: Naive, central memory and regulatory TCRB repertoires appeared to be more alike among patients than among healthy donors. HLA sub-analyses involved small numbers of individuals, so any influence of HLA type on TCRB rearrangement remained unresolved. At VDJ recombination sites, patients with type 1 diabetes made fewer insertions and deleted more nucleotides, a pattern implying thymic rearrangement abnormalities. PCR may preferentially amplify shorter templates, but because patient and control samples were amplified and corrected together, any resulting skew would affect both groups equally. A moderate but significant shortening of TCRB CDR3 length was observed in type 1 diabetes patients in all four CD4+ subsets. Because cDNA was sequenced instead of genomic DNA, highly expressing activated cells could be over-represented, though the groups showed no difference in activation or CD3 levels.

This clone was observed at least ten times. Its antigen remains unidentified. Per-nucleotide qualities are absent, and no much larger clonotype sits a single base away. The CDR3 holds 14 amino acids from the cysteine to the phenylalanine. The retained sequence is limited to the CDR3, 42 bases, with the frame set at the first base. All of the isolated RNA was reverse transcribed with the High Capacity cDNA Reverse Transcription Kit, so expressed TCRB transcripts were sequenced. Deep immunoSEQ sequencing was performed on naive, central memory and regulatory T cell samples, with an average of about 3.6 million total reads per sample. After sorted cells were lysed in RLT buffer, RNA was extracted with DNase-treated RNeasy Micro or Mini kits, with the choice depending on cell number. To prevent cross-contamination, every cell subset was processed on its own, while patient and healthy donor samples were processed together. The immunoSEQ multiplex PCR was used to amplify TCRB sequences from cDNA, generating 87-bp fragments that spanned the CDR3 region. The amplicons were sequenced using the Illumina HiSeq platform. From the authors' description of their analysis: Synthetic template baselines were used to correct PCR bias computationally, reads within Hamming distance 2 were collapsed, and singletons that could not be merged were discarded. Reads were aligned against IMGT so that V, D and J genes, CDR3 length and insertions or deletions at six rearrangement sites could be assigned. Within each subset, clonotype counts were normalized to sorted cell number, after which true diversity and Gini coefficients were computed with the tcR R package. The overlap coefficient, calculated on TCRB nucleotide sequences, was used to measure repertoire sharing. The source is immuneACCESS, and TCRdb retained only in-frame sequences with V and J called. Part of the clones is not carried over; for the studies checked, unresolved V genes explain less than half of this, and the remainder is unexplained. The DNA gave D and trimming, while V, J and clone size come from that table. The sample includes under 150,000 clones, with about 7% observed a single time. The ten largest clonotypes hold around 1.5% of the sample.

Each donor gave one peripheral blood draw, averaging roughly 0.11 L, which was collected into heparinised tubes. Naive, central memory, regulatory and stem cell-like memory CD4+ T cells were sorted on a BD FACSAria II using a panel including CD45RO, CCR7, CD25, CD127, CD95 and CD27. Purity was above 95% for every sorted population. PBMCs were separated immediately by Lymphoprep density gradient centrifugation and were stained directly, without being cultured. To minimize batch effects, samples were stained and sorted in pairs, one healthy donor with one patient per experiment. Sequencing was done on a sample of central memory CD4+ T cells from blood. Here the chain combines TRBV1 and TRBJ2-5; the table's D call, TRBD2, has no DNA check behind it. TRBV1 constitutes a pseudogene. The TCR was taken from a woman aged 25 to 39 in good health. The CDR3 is CTSSQPGLAGTQYF. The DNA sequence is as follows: TGCACCAGCAGCCAACCTGGACTAGCGGGGACCCAGTACTTC.